The 6 T cell receptor beta chains in this list originate from one sample, sequenced in a study of Graves' ophthalmopathy and Graves' hyperthyroidism. The study amplified TCR beta CDR3 regions using RNA transcripts. In the first round, RT-PCR was carried out with HTBI primers, and a multiplex PCR formed the second round. TCRdb re-derived calls from the multiplex PCR reads in MiXCR, one entry per CDR3 protein. The data hold about 390,000 distinct CDR3 sequences, with about 17% observed a single time. Material for sequencing was peripheral blood. These receptors were collected from an adult woman with stable Graves' hyperthyroidism.

V is TRBV4-1 and J is TRBJ1-5; D gene uncertain. Deletions cut 1 base from V and 4 bases from J, with 8 bases between. CDR3 length: 14 residues. Germline loops: CDR1 MGHRA, CDR2 YSYEKL. CDR3: CASSQGTDNQPQHF. DNA for the CDR3: TGCGCCAGCAGCCAAGGCACAGATAATCAGCCCCAGCATTTT.

This clonotype came up many times. V usage is TRBV12-3 or TRBV12-4 and J usage is TRBJ2-7; D unresolved. The CDR3 contains 15 residues. Deletions cut 3 bases from V and 2 bases from J, with 14 bases between. CDR3 loop: CASSLDSRAAYEQYF. The CDR3 DNA is TGTGCCAGCAGTTTGGATAGTCGCGCCGCCTACGAGCAGTACTTC.

This clonotype appeared many times. The V call is TRBV27, the J call TRBJ1-1, with a weak D call TRBD1 (5 bases). The germline V gene has CDR1 MNHEY and CDR2 SMNVEV (reference sequence). The CDR3 is made up of 16 amino acids. Trimming took off 0 bases at V and 11 bases at J, with 22 bases between the two ends. CDR3 nucleotide sequence: TGTGCCAGCAGTTTATCGAGGGCAGGGTTTGTATTAGGGGCTTTCTTT. As protein: CASSLSRAGFVLGAFF.

This clonotype has ten or more counts. The V gene is TRBV7-9, the J gene TRBJ2-7; 10 bases line up with TRBD2. J was trimmed by 13 bases and V by 5 bases; bases with no gene match: 8. Germline V lookup: CDR1 SEHNR, CDR2 FQNEAQ (reference sequence). The length of the CDR3 is 12 residues. This CDR3 is CASSTRTSGPYF. CDR3 bases: TGTGCCAGCAGCACTCGGACTAGCGGACCATACTTC. The full variable domain, in which reference TRBV7-9 and TRBJ2-7 provide the parts outside the CDR3, is DTGVSQNPRHKITKRGQNVTFRCDPISEHNRLYWYRQTLGQGPEFLTYFQNEAQLEKSRLLSDRFSAERPKGSFSTLEIQRTEQGDSAMYLCASSTRTSGPYFGPGTRLTVT.

This clonotype occurred a few times. V and J are TRBV11-1 and TRBJ2-5; 10 bases agree with TRBD2. This CDR3 has 17 amino acids. V shed 5 bases, J shed 4 bases, and the junction held 13 bases outside the gene matches. Germline V lookup: CDR1 SGHAT, CDR2 FQDESV (reference sequence). CDR3 sequence reads: CASSPMPSGRARETQYF. The CDR3 DNA follows: TGTGCCAGCAGCCCCATGCCGAGCGGGAGGGCCCGAGAGACCCAGTACTTC.

This clonotype has ten or more counts. This sequence joins TRBV4-2 and TRBJ2-5, with D unresolved. Per the germline V gene, CDR1 is LGHNA and CDR2 is YNFKEQ. The CDR3 runs to 14 residues. Trimming took 1 base from V and 5 from J, leaving 11 bases between them. The CDR3 sequence: CASSQGLGWETQYF. The CDR3 DNA reads TGTGCCAGCAGCCAAGGGCTGGGTTGGGAGACCCAGTACTTC.